This T cell receptor beta chain derives from a study of blood T cell repertoires in COVID-19. Study in general: Sources were T cells, B-cell-depleted T cells, or PBMCs; the material itself was cDNA or gDNA.

Authors' analysis steps: Reference gene primers were amplified, and this amplification served to estimate nucleated cell counts. The method was immunoSEQ multiplex PCR; TCRdb's version includes in-frame clones alone and lacks a portion of them. From that table come the V and J calls and clone size; the DNA was used to work out D and trimming. The table has some 100,000 clones, 85% to 90% seen once. The sample comprised peripheral blood. The receptor was derived from a human donor with acute or convalescent COVID-19. The donor label of this sample is uncertain.

The CDR3 protein is CASSLQSGQETQYF. For the CDR3, the DNA is TGTGCCAGCAGCTTACAATCGGGGCAAGAGACCCAGTACTTC. The rearrangement joins TRBV7-9 to TRBJ2-5; TRBD2 might be the D (5 bases). V was clipped by 2 bases and J by 2 bases, with 9 bases between them. CDR1 SEHNR and CDR2 FQNEAQ come from the germline V gene (reference sequence). The CDR3 totals 14 residues.